This T cell receptor beta chain was identified during a study of T-cell memory formation after mild COVID-19 (dated by TCRdb to the early 2020s). For context, the study as a whole: TCR sequence clusters from the two donors were largely donor specific. In a couple of donors, T-cell clones that expanded and contracted after mild COVID-19 were tracked by sequencing TCRalpha and TCRbeta repertoires over time. Two young, previously healthy adult volunteers, one female and one male, were included in the cohort. Here is what the overall study found, with its caveats: The study included only a couple of mild cases, and larger cohorts that include severe cases with pre-infection samples were judged to be necessary. Contracting CD4+ clones appeared mostly in the CM and EM memory subsets, whereas CD8+ clones were enriched in EMRA. The detection of some responding clones in pre-infection memory suggests that pre-existing cross-reactive memory T cells joined the SARS-CoV-2 response. Whether the second-wave clones peaking on day 37 were SARS-CoV-2 specific was not confirmed. Clones contracting from day 15 to 85 had balanced CD4/CD8 phenotypes, while a second wave expanding from day 15 to 37 was biased towards CD4+.

For sequencing, an Illumina NovaSeq 6000 was employed. TCRalpha and TCRbeta cDNA libraries were built by 5'RACE with constant-segment primers, adding sample barcodes and unique molecular identifiers. RNA was extracted from every sample with Trizol reagent. Amplification of the libraries took two PCR steps, and the second step added a second sample barcode plus Illumina TruSeq adapters. Sequencing of libraries was performed on an Illumina NovaSeq with 2 x 150 bp paired-end reads. Per the source publication's procedure: Demultiplexing of reads and collapsing into UMI-guided consensus sequences were performed with migec v1.2.7. Using mixcr v2.1.11, UMI consensuses were aligned to TRA and TRB V and J templates and then assembled into clonotypes. A clonotype was counted as expanded or contracted only when both edgeR and NoisET called the clonotype significant, with the noise models trained on biological replicates. For edgeR calls, a false discovery rate-adjusted p below 0.01 and a log2 fold-change threshold of 1 were applied. PCA with hierarchical clustering of max-normalized trajectories of the 1000 most abundant clonotypes was used as exploratory dynamics analysis. Each responding clone was given a CD4 or CD8 phenotype based on the CD4+ and CD8+ repertoires, which had been sequenced separately. TCRdb reanalyzed the raw reads on its own, using fastp at Q25 for trimming and MiXCR for clone calling, and kept in-frame beta chains. Rows are unified per CDR3 protein, each entry keeping the most common DNA and genes. It is TCRdb's table, rather than the study itself, that gives the V and J calls and clone size. For this sample there are approximately 300,000 distinct CDR3 sequences; less than 20% appear just once. The ten largest clones represent about a fifth of the sample.

The germline ends are 17 bases apart after V is trimmed by 8 bases and J by 4 bases. The CDR1 and CDR2 encoded by the germline V gene are MGHDK and SYGVNS. Spanning cysteine to phenylalanine, the CDR3 consists of 14 amino acids. Just the 42-base CDR3 DNA is kept, in frame starting at base 1. Ficoll-Paque density gradient centrifugation was used to isolate PBMCs. The table lists this clonotype with a few counts. It has no known antigen specificity. Per-base qualities were not stored, and no clone one base away is much larger. Sequencing was carried out using PBMCs or a T cell subset sorted from them (not recorded which). Recombination connected TRBV25-1 to TRBJ1-2, with the D gene too uncertain to name. The sequence derives from a man between 18 and 35 years old who had mild COVID-19 (a few samples of this study predate the infection). The sample titles of this study are shuffled in the database, so cell type and time point are left out; the donor was told from shared clones. The CDR3 loop reads CASSYRGFSYGYTF. The DNA is as follows: TGTGCCAGCTCTTACCGGGGTTTCAGCTATGGCTACACCTTC.